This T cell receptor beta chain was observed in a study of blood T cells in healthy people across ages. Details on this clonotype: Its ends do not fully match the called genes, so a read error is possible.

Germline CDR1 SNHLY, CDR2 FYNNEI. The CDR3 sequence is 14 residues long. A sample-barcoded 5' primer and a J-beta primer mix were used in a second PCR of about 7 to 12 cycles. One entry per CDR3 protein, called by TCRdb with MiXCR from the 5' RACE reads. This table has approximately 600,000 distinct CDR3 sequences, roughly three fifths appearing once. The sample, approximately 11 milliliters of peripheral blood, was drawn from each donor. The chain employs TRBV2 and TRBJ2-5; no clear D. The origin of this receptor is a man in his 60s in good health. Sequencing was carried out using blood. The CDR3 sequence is CASSEPPGWETQYF. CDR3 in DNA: TGTGCTAGCAGTGAACCGCCTGGATGGGAGACCCAGTACTTC. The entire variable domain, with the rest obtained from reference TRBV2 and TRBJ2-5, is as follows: EPEVTQTPSHQVTQMGQEVILRCVPISNHLYFYWYRQILGQKVEFLVSFYNNEISEKSEIFDDQFSVERPDGSNFTLKIRSTKLEDSAMYFCASSEPPGWETQYFGPGTRLLVL.